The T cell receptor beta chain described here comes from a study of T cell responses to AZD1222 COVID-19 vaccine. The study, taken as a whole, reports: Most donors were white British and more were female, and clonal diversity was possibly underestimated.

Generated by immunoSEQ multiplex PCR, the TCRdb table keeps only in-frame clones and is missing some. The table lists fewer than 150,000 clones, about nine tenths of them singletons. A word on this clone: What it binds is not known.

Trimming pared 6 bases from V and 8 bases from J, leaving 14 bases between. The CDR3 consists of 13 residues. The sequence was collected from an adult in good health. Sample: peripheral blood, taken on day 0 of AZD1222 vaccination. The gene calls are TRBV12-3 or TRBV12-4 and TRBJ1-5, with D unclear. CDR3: CASSSRGSEPQHF. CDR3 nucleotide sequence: TGTGCCAGCAGCTCCCGAGGTTCGGAGCCCCAGCATTTT.